These T cell receptor beta chains were read from a single sample in a study of beta chain features in type 1 diabetes. Assay: immunoSEQ multiplex PCR; the TCRdb copy retains only in-frame clones and omits some. This sample has hundreds of thousands of clones, with approximately 15% found just once. Sequenced input: naive CD4+ T cells from blood. The receptors were sampled from a man under 40 in good health. Both conserved end residues are part of each CDR3. D genes are given only for firm matches. Clone size, where shown, is once, few, many, or a class for clones that have expanded.

j_gene | abundance | v_gene | d_gene | CDR3aa | CDR3nt
TRBJ1-2 | few | TRBV4-1 | . | CASSQSPFPRRSNYGYTF | TGCGCCAGCAGCCAAAGCCCCTTTCCCAGGCGGAGTAACTATGGCTACACCTTC
TRBJ1-5 | . | TRBV7-8 | TRBD1 | CASSLGQTRLHQPQHF | TGTGCCAGCAGCTTGGGACAGACACGGCTTCATCAGCCCCAGCATTTT
TRBJ2-3 | . | TRBV5-4 | . | CASSLQSDTQYF | TGTGCCAGCAGCTTGCAATCAGATACGCAGTATTTT
TRBJ2-3 | few | TRBV6-6 | TRBD1 | CASSIDRGPRTDTQYF | TGTGCCAGCAGCATAGACAGGGGGCCTCGCACAGATACGCAGTATTTT
TRBJ2-3 | . | TRBV30 | . | CAWIGRSPDTQYF | TGTGCCTGGATCGGGCGGTCCCCGGATACGCAGTATTTT
TRBJ1-5 | . | TRBV7-2 | . | CASRLTGIRQPQHF | TGTGCCAGCAGGTTAACAGGGATTAGACAGCCCCAGCATTTT
TRBJ2-6 | few | TRBV19 | . | CASSITDSGANVLTF | TGTGCCAGTAGTATTACAGACTCTGGGGCCAACGTCCTGACTTTC
TRBJ1-2 | . | TRBV5-4 | . | CASRSDGQIVYGYTF | TGTGCCAGCAGGTCGGACGGCCAGATCGTATATGGCTACACCTTC
TRBJ1-1 | few | TRBV6-5 | . | CASSPEAFF | TGTGCCAGCAGTCCTGAAGCTTTCTTT
TRBJ2-6 | . | TRBV7-9 | . | CASSLGVGSGANVLTF | TGTGCCAGCAGCCTAGGGGTGGGCTCTGGGGCCAACGTCCTGACTTTC
TRBJ2-1 | . | TRBV30 | TRBD2 | CAGVAGRREQFF | TGTGCCGGGGTAGCGGGCCGTCGGGAGCAGTTCTTC
TRBJ2-7 | . | TRBV7-2 | . | CASSLYGAYLEQYF | TGTGCCAGCAGCTTATACGGGGCCTACCTCGAGCAGTACTTC
TRBJ2-5 | . | TRBV6-5 | . | CASSYVGVETQYF | TGTGCCAGCAGTTACGTCGGTGTGGAGACCCAGTACTTC
TRBJ1-2 | few | TRBV29-1 | . | CSVARDLYGYTF | TGCAGCGTTGCTAGGGACCTCTATGGCTACACCTTC
TRBJ2-7 | . | TRBV5-1 | . | CASSLGGANEQYF | TGCGCCAGCAGCTTGGGTGGGGCCAACGAGCAGTACTTC
TRBJ2-3 | . | TRBV9 | . | CASSVVASDTQYF | TGTGCCAGCAGCGTAGTAGCATCAGATACGCAGTATTTT
TRBJ2-7 | few | TRBV7-6 | . | CASSLAGSYEQYF | TGTGCCAGCAGCTTAGCTGGGTCCTACGAGCAGTACTTC
TRBJ1-1 | few | TRBV4-1 | . | CASSDPGRLTEAFF | TGCGCCAGCAGTGACCCGGGGAGACTAACTGAAGCTTTCTTT
TRBJ2-4 | . | TRBV18 | . | CASSPGLAKNIQYF | TGTGCCAGCTCACCAGGGTTAGCCAAAAACATTCAGTACTTC
TRBJ2-7 | . | TRBV4-3 | . | CASSQDLLPGSYEQYF | TGCGCCAGCAGCCAAGATCTCCTTCCGGGATCCTACGAGCAGTACTTC
TRBJ2-1 | few | TRBV9 | TRBD2 | CASSVDGRLNEQFF | TGTGCCAGCAGCGTAGACGGGAGGCTCAATGAGCAGTTCTTC
TRBJ2-5 | . | TRBV10-3 | TRBD1 | CAISGQGAGETQYF | TGTGCCATCAGTGGGCAGGGGGCAGGAGAGACCCAGTACTTC
TRBJ2-1 | . | TRBV19 | . | CASSILAGSSYNEQFF | TGTGCCAGTAGTATACTGGCGGGAAGCTCCTACAATGAGCAGTTCTTC
TRBJ2-3 | . | TRBV27 | TRBD2 | CASRKLATDTQYF | TGTGCCAGCAGAAAACTAGCGACAGATACGCAGTATTTT
TRBJ2-7 | many | TRBV18 | . | CASSPETPGRYEQYF | TGTGCCAGCTCACCAGAGACTCCAGGTCGGTACGAGCAGTACTTC
TRBJ2-1 | few | TRBV18 | . | CASSPRRGRDGQFF | TGTGCCAGCTCACCCCGGAGAGGGCGAGATGGGCAGTTCTTC
TRBJ2-7 | few | TRBV7-2 | TRBD2 | CASSVPASGGKYEQYF | TGTGCCAGCAGCGTCCCCGCTAGCGGGGGAAAGTACGAGCAGTACTTC
TRBJ1-2 | few | TRBV29-1 | TRBD1 | CSVGTGTYYGYTF | TGCAGCGTTGGGACAGGGACTTATTATGGCTACACCTTC
TRBJ2-1 | few | TRBV5-6 | . | CASSLAVTYNEQFF | TGTGCCAGCAGCTTAGCGGTTACCTACAATGAGCAGTTCTTC
TRBJ2-7 | few | TRBV5-1 | . | CASSLAWNWAQTYEQYF | TGCGCCAGCAGCTTGGCTTGGAACTGGGCCCAGACCTACGAGCAGTACTTC
TRBJ2-3 | few | TRBV7-2 | TRBD1 | CASSFRTGWTDTQYF | TGTGCCAGCAGCTTCAGGACAGGGTGGACAGATACGCAGTATTTT
TRBJ1-1 | . | TRBV29-1 | . | CSSRTANTEAFF | TGCAGCTCGAGAACGGCGAACACTGAAGCTTTCTTT
TRBJ2-7 | . | TRBV21-1 | . | CASSKLRLAGGPYEQYF | TGTGCCAGCAGCAAACTCCGACTAGCGGGGGGACCGTACGAGCAGTACTTC